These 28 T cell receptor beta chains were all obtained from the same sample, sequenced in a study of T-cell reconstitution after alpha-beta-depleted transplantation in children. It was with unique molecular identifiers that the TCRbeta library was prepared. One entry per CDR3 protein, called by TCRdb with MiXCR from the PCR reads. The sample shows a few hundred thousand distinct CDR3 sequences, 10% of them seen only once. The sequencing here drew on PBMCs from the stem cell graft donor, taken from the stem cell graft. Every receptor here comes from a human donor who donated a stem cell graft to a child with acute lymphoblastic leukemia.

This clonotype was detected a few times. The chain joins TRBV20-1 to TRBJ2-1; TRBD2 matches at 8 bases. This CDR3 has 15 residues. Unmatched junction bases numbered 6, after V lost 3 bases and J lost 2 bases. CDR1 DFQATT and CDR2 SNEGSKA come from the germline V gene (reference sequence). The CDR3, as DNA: TGCAGTGCTAGGGTAGCGGGGATCCCCTACAATGAGCAGTTCTTC. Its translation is CSARVAGIPYNEQFF.

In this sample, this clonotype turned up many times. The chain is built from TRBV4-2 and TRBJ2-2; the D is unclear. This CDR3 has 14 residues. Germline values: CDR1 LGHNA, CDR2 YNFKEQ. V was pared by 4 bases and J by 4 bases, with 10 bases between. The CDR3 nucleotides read TGTGCCAGCAGCCCGGGTCTGAGCACCGGGGAGCTGTTTTTT. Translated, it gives CASSPGLSTGELFF.

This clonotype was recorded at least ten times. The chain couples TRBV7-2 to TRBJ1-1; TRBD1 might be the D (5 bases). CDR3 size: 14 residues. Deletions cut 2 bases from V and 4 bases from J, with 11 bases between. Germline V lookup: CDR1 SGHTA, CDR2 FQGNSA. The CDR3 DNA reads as TGTGCCAGCAGCTTAATCCTAGGGGCCACTGAAGCTTTCTTT. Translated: CASSLILGATEAFF.

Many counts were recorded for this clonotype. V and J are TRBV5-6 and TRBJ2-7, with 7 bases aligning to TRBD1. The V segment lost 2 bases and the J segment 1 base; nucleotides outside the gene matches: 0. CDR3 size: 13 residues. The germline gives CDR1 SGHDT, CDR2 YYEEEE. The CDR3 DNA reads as TGTGCCAGCAGCTTACAGGGGTCCTACGAGCAGTACTTC. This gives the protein CASSLQGSYEQYF.

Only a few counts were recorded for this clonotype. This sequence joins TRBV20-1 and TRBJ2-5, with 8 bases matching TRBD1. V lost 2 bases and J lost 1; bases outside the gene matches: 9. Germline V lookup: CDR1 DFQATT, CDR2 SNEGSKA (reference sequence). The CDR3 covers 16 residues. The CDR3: CSARLLGQDIQETQYF. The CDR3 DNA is TGCAGTGCTAGACTTTTGGGACAGGACATCCAAGAGACCCAGTACTTC.

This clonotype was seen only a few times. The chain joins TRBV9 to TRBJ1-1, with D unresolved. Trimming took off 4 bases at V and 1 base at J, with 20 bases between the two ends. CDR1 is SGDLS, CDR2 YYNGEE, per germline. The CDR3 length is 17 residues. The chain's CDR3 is CASSLREGRTENTEAFF. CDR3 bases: TGTGCCAGCAGCCTCCGAGAGGGCAGAACCGAGAACACTGAAGCTTTCTTT.

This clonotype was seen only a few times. The CDR3 protein is CASRYGQGHTEAFF. The CDR3 DNA is TGTGCCAGCCGATATGGACAGGGTCACACTGAAGCTTTCTTT. This chain joins TRBV7-9 and TRBJ1-1; 8 positions agree with TRBD1. This CDR3 comprises 14 residues. CDR1 SEHNR and CDR2 FQNEAQ come from the germline V gene (reference sequence). V gave up 8 bases and J gave up 3 bases; unmatched junction bases: 8.

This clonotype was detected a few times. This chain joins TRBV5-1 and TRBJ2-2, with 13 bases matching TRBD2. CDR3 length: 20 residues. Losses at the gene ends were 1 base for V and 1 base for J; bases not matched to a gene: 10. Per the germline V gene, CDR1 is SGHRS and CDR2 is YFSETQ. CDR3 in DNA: TGCGCCAGCAGCTTGAGAGAGACTAGCGGGAGGTTAAAGAACACCGGGGAGCTGTTTTTT. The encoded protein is CASSLRETSGRLKNTGELFF.

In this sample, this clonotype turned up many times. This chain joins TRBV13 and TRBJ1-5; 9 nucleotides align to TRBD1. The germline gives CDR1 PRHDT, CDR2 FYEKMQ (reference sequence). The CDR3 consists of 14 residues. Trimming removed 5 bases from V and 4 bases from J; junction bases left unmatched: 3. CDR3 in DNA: TGTGCCAGCAGCGACAGGGGGGGGAATCAGCCCCAGCATTTT. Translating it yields CASSDRGGNQPQHF.

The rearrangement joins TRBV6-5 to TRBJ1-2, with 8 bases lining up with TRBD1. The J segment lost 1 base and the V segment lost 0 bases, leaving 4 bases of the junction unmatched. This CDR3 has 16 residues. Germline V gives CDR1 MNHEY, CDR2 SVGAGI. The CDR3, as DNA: TGTGCCAGCAGTTACTCTCCGGGACAGGATAACTATGGCTACACCTTC. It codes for CASSYSPGQDNYGYTF.

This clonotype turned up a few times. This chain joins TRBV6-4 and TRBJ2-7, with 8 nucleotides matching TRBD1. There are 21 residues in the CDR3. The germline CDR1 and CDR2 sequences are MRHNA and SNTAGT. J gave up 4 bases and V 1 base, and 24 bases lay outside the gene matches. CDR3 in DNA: TGTGCCAGCAGTGACTATGCATTCGGACAGGGTCGTTTCCCCTCTCTGTACGAGCAGTACTTC. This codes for CASSDYAFGQGRFPSLYEQYF.

The CDR3 DNA is TGTTTGGCCCGGAGGGCCCCGGGCACTGAAGCTTTCTTT. This translates into CLARRAPGTEAFF. The J gene is TRBJ1-1, the V gene TRBV7-9; D remains unclear. The CDR3 is 13 amino acids. The germline V gene encodes CDR1 SEHNR and CDR2 FQNEAQ (reference sequence). The full variable domain, completed using reference TRBV7-9 and TRBJ1-1, is DTGVSQNPRHKITKRGQNVTFRCDPISEHNRLYWYRQTLGQGPEFLTYFQNEAQLEKSRLLSDRFSAERPKGSFSTLEIQRTEQGDSAMYLCLARRAPGTEAFFGQGTRLTVV.

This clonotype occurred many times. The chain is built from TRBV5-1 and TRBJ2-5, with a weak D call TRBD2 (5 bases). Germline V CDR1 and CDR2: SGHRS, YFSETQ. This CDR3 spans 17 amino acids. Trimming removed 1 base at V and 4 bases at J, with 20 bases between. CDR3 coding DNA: TGCGCCAGCAGCTTGAATCCGGCGGGTATAGGCCTAGAGACCCAGTACTTC. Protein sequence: CASSLNPAGIGLETQYF.

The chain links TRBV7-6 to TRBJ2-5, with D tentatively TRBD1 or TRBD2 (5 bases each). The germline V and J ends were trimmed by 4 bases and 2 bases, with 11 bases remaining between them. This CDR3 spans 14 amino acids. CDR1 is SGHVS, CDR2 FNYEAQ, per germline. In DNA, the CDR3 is TGTGCCAGCAGCTACGCTTGGGGGCAAGAGACCCAGTACTTC. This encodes CASSYAWGQETQYF.

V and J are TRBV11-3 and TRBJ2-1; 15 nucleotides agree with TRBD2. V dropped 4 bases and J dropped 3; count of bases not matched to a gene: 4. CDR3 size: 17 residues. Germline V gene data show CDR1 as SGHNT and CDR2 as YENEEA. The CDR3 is CASSSWTSGRGYNEQFF. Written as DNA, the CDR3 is TGTGCCAGCAGCTCGTGGACTAGCGGGAGGGGCTACAATGAGCAGTTCTTC.

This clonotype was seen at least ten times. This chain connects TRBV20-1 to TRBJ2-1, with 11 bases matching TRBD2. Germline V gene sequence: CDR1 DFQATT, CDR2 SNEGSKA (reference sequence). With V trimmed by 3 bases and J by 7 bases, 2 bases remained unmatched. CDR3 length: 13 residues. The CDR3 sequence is CSASRLAGNEQFF. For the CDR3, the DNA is TGCAGTGCTAGTCGACTAGCGGGGAATGAGCAGTTCTTC.

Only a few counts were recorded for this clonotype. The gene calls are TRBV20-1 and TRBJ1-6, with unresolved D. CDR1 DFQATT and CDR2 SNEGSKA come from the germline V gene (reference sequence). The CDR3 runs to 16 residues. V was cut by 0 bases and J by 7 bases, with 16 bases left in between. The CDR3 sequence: CSARDLGEVLNSPLHF. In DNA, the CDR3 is TGCAGTGCTAGAGATCTTGGAGAGGTTTTGAATTCACCCCTCCACTTT.

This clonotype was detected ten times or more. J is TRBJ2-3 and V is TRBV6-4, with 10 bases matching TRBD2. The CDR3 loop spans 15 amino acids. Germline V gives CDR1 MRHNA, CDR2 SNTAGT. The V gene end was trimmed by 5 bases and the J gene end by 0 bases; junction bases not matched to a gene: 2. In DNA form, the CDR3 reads TGTGCCAGCAGTCGACTAGCGGGTAGCACAGATACGCAGTATTTT. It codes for CASSRLAGSTDTQYF.

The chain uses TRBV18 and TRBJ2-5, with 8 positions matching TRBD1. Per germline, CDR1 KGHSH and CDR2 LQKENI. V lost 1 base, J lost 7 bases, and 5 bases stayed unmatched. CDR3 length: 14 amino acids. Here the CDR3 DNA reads TGTGCCAGCTCACCACTGGACAGGGAGGTGACCCAGTACTTC. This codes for CASSPLDREVTQYF.

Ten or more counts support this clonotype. The CDR3 protein is CATSRDRGTGELFF. Written as DNA, the CDR3 is TGCGCCACCTCTCGGGACAGGGGAACCGGGGAGCTGTTTTTT. The rearrangement uses TRBV5-1 and TRBJ2-2; 10 positions agree with TRBD1. Losses at the gene ends were 9 bases for V and 5 bases for J; bases not matched to a gene: 7. The length of the CDR3 is 14 residues. In germline, CDR1 is SGHRS, CDR2 YFSETQ.

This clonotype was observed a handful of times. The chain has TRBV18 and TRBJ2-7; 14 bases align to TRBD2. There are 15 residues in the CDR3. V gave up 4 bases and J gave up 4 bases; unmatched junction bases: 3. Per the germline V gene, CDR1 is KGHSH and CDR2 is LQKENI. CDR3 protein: CASSRGLAGAYEQYF. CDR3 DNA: TGTGCCAGCTCACGGGGACTAGCGGGAGCTTACGAGCAGTACTTC.

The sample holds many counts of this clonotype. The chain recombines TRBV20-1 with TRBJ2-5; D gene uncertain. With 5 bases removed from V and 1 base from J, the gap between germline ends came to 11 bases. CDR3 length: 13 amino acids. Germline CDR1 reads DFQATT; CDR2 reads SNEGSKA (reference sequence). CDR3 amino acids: CSAGGRSQETQYF. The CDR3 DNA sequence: TGCAGTGCTGGCGGACGCAGCCAAGAGACCCAGTACTTC.

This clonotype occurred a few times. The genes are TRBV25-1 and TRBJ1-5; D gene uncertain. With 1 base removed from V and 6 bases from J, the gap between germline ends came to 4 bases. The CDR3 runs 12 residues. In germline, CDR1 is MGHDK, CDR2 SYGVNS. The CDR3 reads CASSESGQPQHF. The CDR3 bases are TGTGCCAGCAGTGAATCGGGTCAGCCCCAGCATTTT. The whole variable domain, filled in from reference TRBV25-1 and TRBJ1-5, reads EADIYQTPRYLVIGTGKKITLECSQTMGHDKMYWYQQDPGMELHLIHYSYGVNSTEKGDLSSESTVSRIRTEHFPLTLESARPSHTSQYLCASSESGQPQHFGDGTRLSIL.

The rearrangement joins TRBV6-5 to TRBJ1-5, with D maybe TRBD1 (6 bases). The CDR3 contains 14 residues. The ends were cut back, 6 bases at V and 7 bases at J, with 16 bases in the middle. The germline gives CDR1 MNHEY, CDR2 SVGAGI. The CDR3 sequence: CASSRGRGGQPQHF. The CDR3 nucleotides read TGTGCCAGCAGCCGGGGCAGGGGAGGCCAGCCCCAGCATTTT.

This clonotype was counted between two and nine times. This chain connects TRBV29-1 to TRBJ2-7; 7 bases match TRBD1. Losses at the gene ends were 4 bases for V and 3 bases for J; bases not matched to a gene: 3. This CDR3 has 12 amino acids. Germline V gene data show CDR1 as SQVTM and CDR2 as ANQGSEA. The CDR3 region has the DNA TGCAGCGTTGGAGGGGGCAGCTACGAGCAGTACTTC. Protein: CSVGGGSYEQYF.

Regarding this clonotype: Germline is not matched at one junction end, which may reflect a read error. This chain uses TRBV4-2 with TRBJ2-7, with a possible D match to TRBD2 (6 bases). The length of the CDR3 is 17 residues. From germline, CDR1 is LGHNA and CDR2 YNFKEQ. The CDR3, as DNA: TGTGCCATCAGCCAAGAAAGAGTTTTGGCGGAGGGCTACGAGCAGTACTTC. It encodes CAISQERVLAEGYEQYF.

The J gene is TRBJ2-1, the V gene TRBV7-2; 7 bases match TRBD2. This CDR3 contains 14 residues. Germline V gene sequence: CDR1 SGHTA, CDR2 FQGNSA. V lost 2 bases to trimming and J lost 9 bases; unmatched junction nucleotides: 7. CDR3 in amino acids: CASSLPGLGGEQFF. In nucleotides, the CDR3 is TGTGCCAGCAGCTTACCCGGACTAGGCGGTGAGCAGTTCTTC.

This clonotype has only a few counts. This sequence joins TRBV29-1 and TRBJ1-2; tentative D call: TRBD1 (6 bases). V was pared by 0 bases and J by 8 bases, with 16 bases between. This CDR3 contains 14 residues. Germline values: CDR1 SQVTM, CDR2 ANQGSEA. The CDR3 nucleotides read TGCAGCGTTGAAGATGGTAGATCCAGGGGAGGCTACACCTTC. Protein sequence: CSVEDGRSRGGYTF. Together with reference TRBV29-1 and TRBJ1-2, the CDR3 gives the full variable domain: SAVISQKPSRDICQRGTSLTIQCQVDSQVTMMFWYRQQPGQSLTLIATANQGSEATYESGFVIDKFPISRPNLTFSTLTVSNMSPEDSSIYLCSVEDGRSRGGYTFGSGTRLTVV.